The TCR beta chain under discussion was sequenced for a study of shared clonotypes between healthy human individuals. Overall study context: Each donor had three CD4 naive, three CD4 memory, two CD8 naive and one CD8 memory plate. Study-level points and caveats: Compared with memory subsets, naive subsets generally had larger estimated richness. Several donors held around 5% of naive CD4 clonotypes in common.

TCRdb keeps only in-frame clones here, not all; method: immunoSEQ multiplex PCR. The sample has roughly 2 million clones, 90% to 95% seen once; the top ten hold more than 0.1%. With regard to this clone: Its antigen is as yet unknown. The identical CDR3 is also encoded by other nucleotide sequences in the sample.

There are 13 residues in the CDR3. The V segment lost 3 bases and the J segment 5 bases; nucleotides outside the gene matches: 5. The germline CDR1 and CDR2 sequences are GTSNPN and SVGIG (reference sequence). Sequencing was carried out using naive CD4+ T cells sorted from blood. Subset: CD45RA+ positively selected. The V gene is TRBV30, the J gene TRBJ1-1; 8 positions match TRBD1. The receptor's source is a man in his late teens or twenties in good health. The CDR3 nucleotides are TGTGCCTGGAGAAAACAGGGGGTGACTGAAGCTTTCTTT. Its translation is CAWRKQGVTEAFF.